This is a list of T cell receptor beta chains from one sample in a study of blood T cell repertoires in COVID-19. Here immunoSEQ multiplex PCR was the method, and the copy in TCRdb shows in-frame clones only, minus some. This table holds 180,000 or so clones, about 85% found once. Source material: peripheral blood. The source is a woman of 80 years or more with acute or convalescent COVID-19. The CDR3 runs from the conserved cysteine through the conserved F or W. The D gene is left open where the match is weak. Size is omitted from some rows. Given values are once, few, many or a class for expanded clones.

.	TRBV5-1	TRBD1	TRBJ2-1	TGCGCCAGCAGCTTGGCGGGACAGGGTTTATATGAGCAGTTCTTC	CASSLAGQGLYEQFF
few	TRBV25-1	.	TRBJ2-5	TGTGCCAGCAGTGAATCCGGGGATCTCTTGACCCAGTACTTC	CASSESGDLLTQYF
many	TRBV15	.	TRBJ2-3	TGTGCCACCAGCAGAGAGTTCGGGAACAGGGACACAGATACGCAGTATTTT	CATSREFGNRDTDTQYF
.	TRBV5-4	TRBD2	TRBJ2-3	TGTGCCAGCAGCCCAACGCTCCCGGGACTAGCGGGGGATACGCAGTATTTT	CASSPTLPGLAGDTQYF
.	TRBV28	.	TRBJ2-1	TGTGCCAGCAGTTCGTCGGACTCTCTCCGCCTCAATGAGCAGTTCTTC	CASSSSDSLRLNEQFF
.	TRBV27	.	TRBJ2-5	TGTGCCAGCCGCAGGAGGGCAGGTTGGGAGACCCAGTACTTC	CASRRRAGWETQYF
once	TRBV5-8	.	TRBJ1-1	TGTGCCAGCAGACGGTACCGGGGCACTGAAGCTTTCTTT	CASRRYRGTEAFF
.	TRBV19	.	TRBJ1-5	TGTGCCATAAGTACAGGGTTTAATCAGCCCCAGCATTTT	CAISTGFNQPQHF
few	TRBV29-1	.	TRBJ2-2	TGCAGCGTTGAAGTCGCGGTCACCGGGGAGCTGTTTTTT	CSVEVAVTGELFF
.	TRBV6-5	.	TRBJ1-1	TGTGCCAGCAGCCGCGGACAGACAATGAACACTGAAGCTTTCTTT	CASSRGQTMNTEAFF
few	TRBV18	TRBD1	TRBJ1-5	TGTGCCAGCTCACAAGGACAGGTCAATCAGCCCCAGCATTTT	CASSQGQVNQPQHF
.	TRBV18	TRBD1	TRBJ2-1	TGTGCCAGCTCCGTCGGGACAGGGGTATACAATGAGCAGTTCTTC	CASSVGTGVYNEQFF
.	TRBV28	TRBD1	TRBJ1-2	TGTGCCAGCAGTTTATCGGGACAGGGCGTCGACTATGGCTACACCTTC	CASSLSGQGVDYGYTF
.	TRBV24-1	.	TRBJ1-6	TGTGCCACCGCGGGGAGGGGACCGAGTTCACCCCTCCACTTT	CATAGRGPSSPLHF
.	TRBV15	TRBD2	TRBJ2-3	TGTGCCACCAGCAGTGGACTAGCAACAGATACGCAGTATTTT	CATSSGLATDTQYF
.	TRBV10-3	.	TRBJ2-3	TGTGCCATCAGTGCAATCTGGACAACGCCTAGCACAGATACGCAGTATTTT	CAISAIWTTPSTDTQYF
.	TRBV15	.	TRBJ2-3	TGTGCCACCAGCAGAGATTGGTCGCGAGATACGCAGTATTTT	CATSRDWSRDTQYF
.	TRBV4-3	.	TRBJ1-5	TGCGCCAGCAGCCAAGATCTCTCGTCGAGGGTAAGCAATCAGCCCCAGCATTTT	CASSQDLSSRVSNQPQHF
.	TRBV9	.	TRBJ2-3	TGTGCCAGCAGCGTAGAGGCAGGGGCCGCAGATACGCAGTATTTT	CASSVEAGAADTQYF
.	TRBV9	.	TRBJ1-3	TGTGCCAGCAGCGTAGTCCCGGACAGAGCTGGAAACACCATATATTTT	CASSVVPDRAGNTIYF
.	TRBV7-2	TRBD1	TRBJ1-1	TGTGCCAGCAGCTTCCAGACAGGGGTGAACACTGAAGCTTTCTTT	CASSFQTGVNTEAFF
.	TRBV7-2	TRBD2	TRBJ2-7	TGTGCCAGCAGCCAATTCGCGGGAGGGCCGTACGAGCAGTACTTC	CASSQFAGGPYEQYF
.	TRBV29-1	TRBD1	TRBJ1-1	TGCAGCGGGGGACAGGGAAACACTGAAGCTTTCTTT	CSGGQGNTEAFF
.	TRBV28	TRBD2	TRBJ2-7	TGTGCCAGTGCGGGGGGTGGCGAGCAGTACTTC	CASAGGGEQYF
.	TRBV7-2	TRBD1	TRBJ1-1	TGTGCCAGCAGCTTACGCCAAACAGGGGGCGTTACCACTGAAGCTTTCTTT	CASSLRQTGGVTTEAFF
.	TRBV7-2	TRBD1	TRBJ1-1	TGTGCCAGCAGCCTCCAGGGGGTAGCCACTGAAGCTTTCTTT	CASSLQGVATEAFF
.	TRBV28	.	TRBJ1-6	TGTGCCAGCAGTCTCGCGATTTCACCCCTCCACTTT	CASSLAISPLHF
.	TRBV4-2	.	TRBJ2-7	TGTGCCAGCAGCCAAGACAGCGGGTCCCCCTACGAGCAGTACTTC	CASSQDSGSPYEQYF
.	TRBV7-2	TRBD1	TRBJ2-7	TGTGCCAGCAGTAAAACCGGGACAGGGACCGAGCAGTACTTC	CASSKTGTGTEQYF
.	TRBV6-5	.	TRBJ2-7	TGTGCCAGCAGTTCCCCCGGTTCCTACGAGCAGTACTTC	CASSSPGSYEQYF
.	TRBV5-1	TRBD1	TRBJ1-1	TGCGCCAGCACCGTGGACAGGCACAGAACTGAAGCTTTCTTT	CASTVDRHRTEAFF
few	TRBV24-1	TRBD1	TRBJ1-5	TGTGCCACCAGTGCCAGGGGGAGCTTCAATCAGCCCCAGCATTTT	CATSARGSFNQPQHF
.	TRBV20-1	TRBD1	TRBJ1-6	TGCAGTGCTAGTCTCGGACAGGGGCAAAATTCACCCCTCCACTTT	CSASLGQGQNSPLHF
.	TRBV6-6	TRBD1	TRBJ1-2	TGTGCCAGCAGTTCGGACAGGGGCGGTGGCTACACCTTC	CASSSDRGGGYTF
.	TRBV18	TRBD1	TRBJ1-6	TGTGCCAGCTCACCAAGCGGGACAGGGGTCGCCGTCCTCCACTTT	CASSPSGTGVAVLHF
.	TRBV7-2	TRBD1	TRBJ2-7	TGTGCCAGCAGCTTTGGGGACAGGGGGCCCTACGAGCAGTACTTC	CASSFGDRGPYEQYF
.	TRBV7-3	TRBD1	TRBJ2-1	TGTGCCAGCAGCTCGGACAGGGCCCAATACAATGAGCAGTTCTTC	CASSSDRAQYNEQFF
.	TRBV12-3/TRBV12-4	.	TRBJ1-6	TGTGCCAGCAGTTTGGGCAGTCCCCCTCCCCTCCACTTT	CASSLGSPPPLHF
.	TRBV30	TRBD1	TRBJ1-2	TGTGCGACAGGGGAAAACTATGGCTACACCTTC	CATGENYGYTF
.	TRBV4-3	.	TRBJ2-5	TGCGCCAGCAGCCAAGACAGGGGTAGGGAGACCCAGTACTTC	CASSQDRGRETQYF
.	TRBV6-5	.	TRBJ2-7	TGTGCCAGCAGTTACTCAGCAGGAAGATACGAGCAGTACTTC	CASSYSAGRYEQYF
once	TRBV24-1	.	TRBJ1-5	TGTGCCACCAGTGATTCCGTCAGGGTTTGGCAGCCCCAGCATTTT	CATSDSVRVWQPQHF
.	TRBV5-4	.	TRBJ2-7	TGTGCCAGCAGTTCGGACAGTGCCGGCAAGGAGTACTTC	CASSSDSAGKEYF
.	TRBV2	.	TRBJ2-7	TGTGCCAGCAGTTTGGGGCGGACCTACGAGCAGTACTTC	CASSLGRTYEQYF
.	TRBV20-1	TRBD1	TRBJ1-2	TGCAGTGCTAGTGAAGGGAAGGGGGCAGGCTATGGCTACACCTTC	CSASEGKGAGYGYTF
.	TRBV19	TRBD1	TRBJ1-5	TGTGCCAGTAGTATGGGGACAGGGAGAAATCAGCCCCAGCATTTT	CASSMGTGRNQPQHF
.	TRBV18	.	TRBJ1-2	TGTGCCAGCTCCCCAGGGGCGACTGGCTACACCTTC	CASSPGATGYTF
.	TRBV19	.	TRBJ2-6	TGTGCCAGCACGACCGGGACAACATCTTCTGGGGCCAACGTCCTGACTTTC	CASTTGTTSSGANVLTF
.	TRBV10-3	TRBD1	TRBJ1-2	TGTGCCATCAGTTTGGGACAGGGGAGCTATGGCTACACCTTC	CAISLGQGSYGYTF
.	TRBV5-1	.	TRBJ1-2	TGCGCCAGCAGCTTGGGTGGGGGCTCCTATGGCTACACCTTC	CASSLGGGSYGYTF
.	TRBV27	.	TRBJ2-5	TGTGCCAGCAGTCGCGCCAGGCAAGAGACCCAGTACTTC	CASSRARQETQYF
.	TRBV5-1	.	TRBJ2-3	TGCGCCAGCAGCGCATGGGGGGGCACAGATACGCAGTATTTT	CASSAWGGTDTQYF
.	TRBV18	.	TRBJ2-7	TGTGCCAGCTCACGACAGGAGAGCTCCTACGAGCAGTACTTC	CASSRQESSYEQYF